The entry that follows covers one TCR beta chain sequence. Its matching antigen is unknown. The treatment is: roughly 19 received Ad26.COV2.S at low or high dose, single or two shots; roughly 5 received placebo; per-sample allocation not given. Each sample was drawn 63 days after the first injection (of vaccine or placebo). The germline CDR1 and CDR2 sequences are LGHDT and YNNKEL (reference sequence). The CDR3 spans 13 residues. V was pared by 1 base and J by 5 bases, with 8 bases between. TCRdb keeps only in-frame clones here, not all; method: immunoSEQ multiplex PCR. The sample lists hundreds of thousands of clones, about 86% occurring once. The data originate from a study of Ad26.COV2.S vaccination and SARS-CoV-2 variants. The wider study: Participants got Ad26.COV2.S intramuscularly, once or twice 56 days apart. Points from the study as a whole: Non-spike TCR breadth was similar in vaccine and placebo recipients.

The TCR originated in a person between 18 and 65 years old who received the Ad26.COV2.S COVID-19 vaccine or a placebo. The specimen comprised peripheral blood, sampled in a trial of Ad26.COV2.S vaccine versus placebo. This chain uses TRBV3-1 (or the pseudogene TRBV3-2) with TRBJ1-2, with D uncertain. CDR3 nucleotides: TGTGCCAGCAGCCAAGGGCATGGGTATGGCTACACCTTC. This sequence encodes CASSQGHGYGYTF.